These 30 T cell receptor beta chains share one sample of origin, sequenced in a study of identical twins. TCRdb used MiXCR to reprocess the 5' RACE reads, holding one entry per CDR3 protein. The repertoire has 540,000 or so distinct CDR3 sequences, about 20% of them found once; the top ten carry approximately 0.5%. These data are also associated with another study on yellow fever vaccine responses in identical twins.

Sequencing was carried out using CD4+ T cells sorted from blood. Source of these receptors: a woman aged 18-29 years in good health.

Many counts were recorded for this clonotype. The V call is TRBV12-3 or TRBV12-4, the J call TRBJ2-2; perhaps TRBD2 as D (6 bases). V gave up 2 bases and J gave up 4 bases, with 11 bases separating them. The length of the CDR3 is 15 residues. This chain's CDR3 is CASSLKGRSTGELFF. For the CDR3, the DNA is TGTGCCAGCAGTTTAAAAGGGAGGAGCACCGGGGAGCTGTTTTTT.

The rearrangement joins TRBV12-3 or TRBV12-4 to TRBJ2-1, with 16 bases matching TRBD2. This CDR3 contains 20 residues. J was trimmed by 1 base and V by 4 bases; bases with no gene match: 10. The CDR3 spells CASSSSPGLAGGKSYNEQFF. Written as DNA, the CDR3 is TGTGCCAGCAGTTCCTCCCCGGGACTAGCGGGGGGGAAGTCCTACAATGAGCAGTTCTTC.

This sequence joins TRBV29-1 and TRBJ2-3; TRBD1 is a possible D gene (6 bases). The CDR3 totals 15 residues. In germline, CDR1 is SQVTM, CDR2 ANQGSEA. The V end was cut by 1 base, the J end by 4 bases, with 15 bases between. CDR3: CSVEGRGGIPDTQYF. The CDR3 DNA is TGCAGCGTTGAAGGCAGGGGCGGTATACCAGATACGCAGTATTTT.

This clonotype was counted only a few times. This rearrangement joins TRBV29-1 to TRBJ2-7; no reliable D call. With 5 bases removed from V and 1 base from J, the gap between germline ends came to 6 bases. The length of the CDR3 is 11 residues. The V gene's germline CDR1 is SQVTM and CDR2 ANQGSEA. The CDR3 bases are TGCAGCGTTTCTTGGTCCTACGAGCAGTACTTC. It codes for CSVSWSYEQYF.

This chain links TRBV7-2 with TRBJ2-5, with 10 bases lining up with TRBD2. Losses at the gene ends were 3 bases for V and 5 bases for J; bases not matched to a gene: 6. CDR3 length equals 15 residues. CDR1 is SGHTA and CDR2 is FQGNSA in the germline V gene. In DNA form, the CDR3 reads TGTGCCAGCAGCTTCCACGGGACTAGCGCCGAGACCCAGTACTTC. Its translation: CASSFHGTSAETQYF.

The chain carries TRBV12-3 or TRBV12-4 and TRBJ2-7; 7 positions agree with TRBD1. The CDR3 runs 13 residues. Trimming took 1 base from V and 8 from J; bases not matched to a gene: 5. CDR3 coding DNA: TGTGCCAGCAGTTTAGGGGGACAGACCCAGCAGTACTTC. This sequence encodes CASSLGGQTQQYF.

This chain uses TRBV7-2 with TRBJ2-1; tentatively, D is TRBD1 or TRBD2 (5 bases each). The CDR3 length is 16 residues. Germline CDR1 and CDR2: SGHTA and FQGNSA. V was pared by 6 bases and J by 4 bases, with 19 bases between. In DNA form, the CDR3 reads TGTGCCAGCAGTCGTACCGGGACGTTGCTATACAATGAGCAGTTCTTC. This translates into CASSRTGTLLYNEQFF.

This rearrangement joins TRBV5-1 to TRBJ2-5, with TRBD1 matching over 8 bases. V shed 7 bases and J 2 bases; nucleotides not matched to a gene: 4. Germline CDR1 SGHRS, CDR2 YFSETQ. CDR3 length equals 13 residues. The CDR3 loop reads CASRWTGQETQYF. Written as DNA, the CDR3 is TGCGCCAGCCGGTGGACAGGGCAAGAGACCCAGTACTTC.

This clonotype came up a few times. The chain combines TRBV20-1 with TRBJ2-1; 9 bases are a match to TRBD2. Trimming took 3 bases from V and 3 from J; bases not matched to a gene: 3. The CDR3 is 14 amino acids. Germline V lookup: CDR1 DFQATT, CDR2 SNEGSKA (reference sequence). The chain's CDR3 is CSARREGRYNEQFF. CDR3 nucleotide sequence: TGCAGTGCTAGGCGGGAGGGCCGCTACAATGAGCAGTTCTTC.

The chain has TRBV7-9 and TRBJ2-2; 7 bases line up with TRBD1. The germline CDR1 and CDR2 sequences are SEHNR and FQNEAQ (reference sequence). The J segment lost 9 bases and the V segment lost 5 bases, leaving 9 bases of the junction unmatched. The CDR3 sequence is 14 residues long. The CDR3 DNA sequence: TGTGCCAGCAGCGTCGGACAGGCCTTTCGGGAGCTGTTTTTT. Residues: CASSVGQAFRELFF. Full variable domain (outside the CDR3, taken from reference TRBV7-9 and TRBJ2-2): DTGVSQNPRHKITKRGQNVTFRCDPISEHNRLYWYRQTLGQGPEFLTYFQNEAQLEKSRLLSDRFSAERPKGSFSTLEIQRTEQGDSAMYLCASSVGQAFRELFFGEGSRLTVL.

Here the CDR3 reads CASSEAGFYGYTF. In DNA form, the CDR3 reads TGTGCCAGCTCGGAAGCGGGATTCTATGGCTACACCTTC. This chain connects TRBV6-1 to TRBJ1-2, with unresolved D. Germline V gives CDR1 MNHNS, CDR2 SASEGT. The CDR3 is 13 amino acids. Trimming removed 8 bases from V and 4 bases from J, with 14 bases in between.

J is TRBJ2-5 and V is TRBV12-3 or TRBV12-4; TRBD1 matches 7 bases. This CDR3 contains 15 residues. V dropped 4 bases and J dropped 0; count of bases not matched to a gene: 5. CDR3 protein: CASSSEDRDQETQYF. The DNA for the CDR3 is TGTGCCAGCAGTTCTGAAGACAGGGACCAAGAGACCCAGTACTTC.

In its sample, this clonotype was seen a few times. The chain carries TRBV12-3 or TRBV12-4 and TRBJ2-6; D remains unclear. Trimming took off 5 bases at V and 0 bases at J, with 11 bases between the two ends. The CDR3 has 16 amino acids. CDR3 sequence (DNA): TGTGCCAGCAGTGCCCGACACAGCTCTGGGGCCAACGTCCTGACTTTC. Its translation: CASSARHSSGANVLTF.

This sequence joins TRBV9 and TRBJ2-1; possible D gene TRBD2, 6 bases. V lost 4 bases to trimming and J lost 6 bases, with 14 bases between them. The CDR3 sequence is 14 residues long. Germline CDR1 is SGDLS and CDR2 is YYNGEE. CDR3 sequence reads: CASSTRGGVNEQFF. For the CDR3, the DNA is TGTGCCAGCAGCACCCGAGGAGGGGTCAATGAGCAGTTCTTC.

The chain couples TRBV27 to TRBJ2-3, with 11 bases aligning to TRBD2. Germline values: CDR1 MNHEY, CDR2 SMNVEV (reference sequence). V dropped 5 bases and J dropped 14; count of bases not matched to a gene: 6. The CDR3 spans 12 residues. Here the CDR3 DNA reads TGTGCCAGCAGTCAAACTAGCGGGAGTATGTATTTT. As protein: CASSQTSGSMYF.

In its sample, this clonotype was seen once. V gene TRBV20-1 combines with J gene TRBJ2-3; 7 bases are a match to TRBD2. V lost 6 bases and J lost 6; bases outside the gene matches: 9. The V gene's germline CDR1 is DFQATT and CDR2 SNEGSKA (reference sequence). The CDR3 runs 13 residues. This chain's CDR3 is CSATGLIADTQYF. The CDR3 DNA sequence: TGCAGTGCCACGGGACTAATCGCGGATACGCAGTATTTT.

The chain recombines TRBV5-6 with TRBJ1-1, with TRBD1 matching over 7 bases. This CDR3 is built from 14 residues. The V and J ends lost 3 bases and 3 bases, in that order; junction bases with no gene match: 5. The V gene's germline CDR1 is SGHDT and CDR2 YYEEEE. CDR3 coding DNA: TGTGCCAGCAGCTACTACGACAGGGACACTGAAGCTTTCTTT. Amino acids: CASSYYDRDTEAFF.

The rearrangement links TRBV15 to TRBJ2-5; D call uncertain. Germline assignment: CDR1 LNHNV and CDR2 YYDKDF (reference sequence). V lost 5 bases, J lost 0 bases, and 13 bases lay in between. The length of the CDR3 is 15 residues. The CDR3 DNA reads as TGTGCCACCAGCCAATTACGGACGGACCAAGAGACCCAGTACTTC. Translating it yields CATSQLRTDQETQYF.

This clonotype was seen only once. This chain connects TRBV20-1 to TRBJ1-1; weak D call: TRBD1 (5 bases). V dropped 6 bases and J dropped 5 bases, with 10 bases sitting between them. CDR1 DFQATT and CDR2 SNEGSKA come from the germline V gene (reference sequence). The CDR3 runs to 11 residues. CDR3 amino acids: CSAWEGTEAFF. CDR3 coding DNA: TGCAGTGCATGGGAGGGGACTGAAGCTTTCTTT.

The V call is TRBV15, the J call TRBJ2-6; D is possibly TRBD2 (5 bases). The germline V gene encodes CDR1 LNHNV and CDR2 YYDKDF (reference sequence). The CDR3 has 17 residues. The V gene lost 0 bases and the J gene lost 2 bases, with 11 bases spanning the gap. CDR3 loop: CATSRDRGSAGANVLTF. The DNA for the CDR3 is TGTGCCACCAGCAGAGATAGAGGGAGCGCTGGGGCCAACGTCCTGACTTTC.

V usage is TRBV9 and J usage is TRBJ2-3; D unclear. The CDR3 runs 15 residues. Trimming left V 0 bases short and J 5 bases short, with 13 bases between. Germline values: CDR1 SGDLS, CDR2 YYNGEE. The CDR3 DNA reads TGTGCCAGCAGCGTAGCGGGTGGTATGGGAGATACGCAGTATTTT. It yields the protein CASSVAGGMGDTQYF.

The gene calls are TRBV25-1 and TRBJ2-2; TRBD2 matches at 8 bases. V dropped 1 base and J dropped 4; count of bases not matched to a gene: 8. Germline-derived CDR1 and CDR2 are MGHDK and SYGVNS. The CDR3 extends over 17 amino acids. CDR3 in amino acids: CASSESAGGWSTGELFF. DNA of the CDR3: TGTGCCAGCAGTGAATCCGCGGGGGGTTGGAGCACCGGGGAGCTGTTTTTT.

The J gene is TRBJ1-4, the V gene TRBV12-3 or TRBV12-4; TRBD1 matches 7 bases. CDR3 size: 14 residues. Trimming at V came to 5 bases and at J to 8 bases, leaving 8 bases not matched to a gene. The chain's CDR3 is CASSLDRDVEKLFF. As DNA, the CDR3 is TGTGCCAGCAGTCTCGACAGGGACGTGGAAAAACTGTTTTTT.

CDR3 DNA: TGCAGTGCTCTACACCAGTACGAGCAGTACTTC. Translated: CSALHQYEQYF. The chain combines TRBV20-1 with TRBJ2-7; D ambiguous. Germline CDR1 is DFQATT and CDR2 is SNEGSKA (reference sequence). The V end was cut by 5 bases, the J end by 4 bases, with 9 bases between. This CDR3 has 11 amino acids.

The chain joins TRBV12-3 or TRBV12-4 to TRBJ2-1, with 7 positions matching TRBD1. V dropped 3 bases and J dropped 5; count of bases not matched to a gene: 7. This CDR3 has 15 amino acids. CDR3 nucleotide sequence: TGTGCCAGCAGTTTCCGGGGACAGCGAAACAATGAGCAGTTCTTC. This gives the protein CASSFRGQRNNEQFF.

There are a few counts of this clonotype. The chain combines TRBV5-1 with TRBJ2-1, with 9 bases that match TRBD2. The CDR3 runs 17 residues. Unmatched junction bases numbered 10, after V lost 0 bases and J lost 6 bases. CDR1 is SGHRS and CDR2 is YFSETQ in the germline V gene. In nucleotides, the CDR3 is TGCGCCAGCAGCTTGGCCGTTGGGCTAGCGGGGACCAATGAGCAGTTCTTC. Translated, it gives CASSLAVGLAGTNEQFF.

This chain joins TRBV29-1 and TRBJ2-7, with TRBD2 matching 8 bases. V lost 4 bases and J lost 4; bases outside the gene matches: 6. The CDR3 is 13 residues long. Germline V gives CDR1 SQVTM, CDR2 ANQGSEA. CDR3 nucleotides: TGCAGCGTTGTAACTAGCGGAGTTTACGAGCAGTACTTC. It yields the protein CSVVTSGVYEQYF.

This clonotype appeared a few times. CDR3 residues: CASSRRTAYPRNEQFF. CDR3 coding DNA: TGCGCCAGCAGCCGCCGGACAGCTTACCCGAGAAATGAGCAGTTCTTC. V is TRBV10-1 and J is TRBJ2-1, with D perhaps TRBD1 (6 bases). Per the germline V gene, CDR1 is WNHNN and CDR2 is SYGVQD (reference sequence). The CDR3 totals 16 residues. Trimming removed 6 bases from V and 7 bases from J, with 22 bases in between.

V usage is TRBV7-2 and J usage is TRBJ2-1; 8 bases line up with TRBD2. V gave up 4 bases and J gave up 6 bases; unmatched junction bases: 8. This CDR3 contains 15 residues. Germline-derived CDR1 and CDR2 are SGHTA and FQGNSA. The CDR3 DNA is TGTGCCAGCAGCTACCGCGGGGGGCAAAGCAATGAGCAGTTCTTC. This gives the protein CASSYRGGQSNEQFF.

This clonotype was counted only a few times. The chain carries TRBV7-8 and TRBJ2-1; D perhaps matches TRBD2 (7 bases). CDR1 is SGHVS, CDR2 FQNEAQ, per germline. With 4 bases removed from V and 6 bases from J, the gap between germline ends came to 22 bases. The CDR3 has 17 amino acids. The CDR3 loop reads CASSSRVGGRGGNEQFF. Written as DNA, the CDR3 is TGTGCCAGCAGCTCGAGGGTCGGGGGGCGGGGAGGCAATGAGCAGTTCTTC.